These 10 T cell receptor beta chains were sequenced from one sample in a study of T cell repertoires in breast cancer. During the second nested PCR, blocking oligonucleotides suppressed genes that were not paired. TCRdb independently ran MiXCR on the emulsion pairing reads; one entry per CDR3 protein. In the table there are under 150 distinct CDR3 sequences, 30% to 45% of which are singletons. An expanded emulsion RT-PCR with primers for all TCR V genes paired CD8+ T cell chains. Sequencing input: CD8+ T cells. The receptors stem from a pool of human donors with breast cancer or a healthy control (not recorded which).

Worth noting for this clonotype: This may be a read error, as it is one base from a much larger clone. The chain joins TRBV6-1 to TRBJ2-5; TRBD2 might be the D (6 bases). The length of the CDR3 is 14 residues. CDR1 and CDR2 from the germline V gene are MNHNS and SASEGT. Trimming shortened V by 8 bases and J by 3 bases, and 16 bases separated the two germline ends. DNA for the CDR3: TGTGCCAGCGGGCCTCTAGCGACCAAAGAGACCCAGTACTTC. Residues: CASGPLATKETQYF.

In its sample, this clonotype is large. The V gene is TRBV19, the J gene TRBJ2-3, with D uncertain. Germline loops: CDR1 LNHDA, CDR2 SQIVND (reference sequence). Between the trimmed V and J ends, which lost 1 base and 0 bases, there was a span of 5 bases. The CDR3 totals 14 residues. This CDR3 reads CASSIVYSTDTQYF. DNA of the CDR3: TGTGCCAGTAGTATAGTATACAGCACAGATACGCAGTATTTT.

By proportion, this clonotype is medium-sized. The rearrangement links TRBV28 to TRBJ2-7; a possible D gene is TRBD1 (6 bases). V lost 6 bases and J 0 bases, leaving 15 bases between the germline ends. The CDR3 is made up of 15 amino acids. Germline assignment: CDR1 MDHEN and CDR2 SYDVKM. The CDR3 spells CASSLAMDSSYEQYF. CDR3 nucleotide sequence: TGTGCCAGCAGCCTCGCTATGGACAGCTCCTACGAGCAGTACTTC.

In regard to this clonotype: A much larger clone differs by one base, so this may be a read error. The chain has TRBV6-1 and TRBJ2-5, with D maybe TRBD2 (6 bases). Germline loops: CDR1 MNHNS, CDR2 SASEGT. The V and J ends lost 6 bases and 4 bases respectively, with 15 bases between them. The CDR3 is made up of 14 amino acids. In DNA form, the CDR3 reads TGTGCCAGCAGGCCTCTAGCGACCATAGAGACCCAGTACTTC. It is translated as CASRPLATIETQYF.

By share, this clonotype counts as medium-sized. The rearrangement uses TRBV7-2 and TRBJ2-1, with TRBD2 matching over 8 bases. The CDR3 extends over 16 amino acids. CDR1 is SGHTA and CDR2 is FQGNSA in the germline V gene. The ends lost 1 base at V and 6 bases at J; junction bases unmatched: 8. CDR3 nucleotides: TGTGCCAGCAGCTTAGACGCAGCGGGGGAATTCAATGAGCAGTTCTTC. It encodes CASSLDAAGEFNEQFF.

This clonotype rates as medium-sized. V and J are TRBV5-1 and TRBJ2-3; maybe TRBD1 (6 bases). The J call may be wrong; the DNA end is better matched by TRBJ1-5. The length of the CDR3 is 12 residues. CDR1 is SGHRS, CDR2 YFSETQ, per germline. CDR3 region: CATSGELDTQHF. The CDR3 nucleotides read TGCGCCACCTCAGGGGAGTTAGATACGCAGCATTTT.

This clonotype was detected a few times. The V and J genes are TRBV19 and TRBJ2-3, with D possibly matching TRBD2 (7 bases). Germline CDR1 reads LNHDA; CDR2 reads SQIVND (reference sequence). The CDR3 has 15 residues. The V and J ends lost 7 bases and 7 bases respectively, with 21 bases between them. CDR3 in DNA: TGTGCCAGTACCCCGGGGCTGGCGGGGGCGCATACGCAGTATTTT. Translation: CASTPGLAGAHTQYF.

This clonotype was recorded many times. The junction departs from germline at one end; a sequencing error may be responsible. J is TRBJ1-6 and V is TRBV7-3; D is unclear. This CDR3 region has 15 residues. The germline V gene encodes CDR1 SGHTA and CDR2 FQGTGA. CDR3 protein: CASSLTEGGNSPLHF. CDR3 DNA: TGCGCCAGCAGCTTAACTGAAGGAGGAAATTCACCCCTCCACTTT. Drawing the rest from reference TRBV7-3 and TRBJ1-6, the complete variable domain is GAGVSQTPSNKVTEKGKYVELRCDPISGHTALYWYRQSLGQGPEFLIYFQGTGAADDSGLPNDRFFAVRPEGSVSTLKIQRTERGDSAVYLCASSLTEGGNSPLHFGNGTRLTVT.

A note on this clonotype: The CDR3 end shows no conserved phenylalanine or tryptophan, and so a read error is likely. The chain employs TRBV7-6 and TRBJ2-2, with no clear D. Trimming took off 2 bases at V and 7 bases at J, with 5 bases between the two ends. The CDR3 runs 12 residues. The germline gives CDR1 SGHVS, CDR2 FNYEAQ. The CDR3 protein is CASSLKLGELFL. The CDR3 nucleotides read TGTGCCAGCAGCTTAAAGCTCGGGGAGCTGTTTCTT.

In its sample, this clonotype is medium-sized. This chain connects TRBV7-2 to TRBJ1-2; maybe TRBD1 (6 bases). V was shortened by 3 bases and J by 4 bases, with 9 bases between the two germline ends. The CDR3 is made up of 13 amino acids. CDR1 and CDR2 (germline): SGHTA, FQGNSA. CDR3 nucleotides: TGTGCCAGCAGCTTTCAGGGGTCCTATGGCTACACCTTC. Its protein is CASSFQGSYGYTF. The full variable domain, in which reference TRBV7-2 and TRBJ1-2 provide the parts outside the CDR3, is GAGVSQSPSNKVTEKGKDVELRCDPISGHTALYWYRQSLGQGLEFLIYFQGNSAPDKSGLPSDRFSAERTGGSVSTLTIQRTQQEDSAVYLCASSFQGSYGYTFGSGTRLTVV.